This section outlines one T cell receptor (beta chain) sequence together with its context. The sample holds a few counts of this clone. Its antigen is still unknown. There are no base qualities to consult, and no much larger clone falls within one base. The sample belongs to a study of coeliac disease (dated by TCRdb to 2022 to 2024). A note on the overall study: Coeliac patients were categorised as having newly diagnosed active disease, refractory coeliac disease type I, or disease controlled by a gluten-free diet. Because high-resolution HLA typing was not available, biased TRBV7-2 usage was queried as a proof of principle. Next-generation sequencing of rearranged TRB and TRG CDR3 regions was used on small intestinal lymphocyte fractions taken from coeliac and non-coeliac patients. The study was aimed at characterising TR repertoires of small intestinal T cells in active, refractory type I and gluten-free-diet-treated coeliac disease. A total of 30 or so patients were included in the full study, of whom around 22 had serologically confirmed coeliac disease and 8 were controls with non-small intestinal disorders. Samples from 26 to 35 subjects were successfully TRB sequenced, and these included around 22 paired samples of bulk unsorted intraepithelial and lamina propria cells.

CDR1 and CDR2 (SQVTM, ANQGSEA) derive from the germline V gene. The CDR3 runs 12 amino acids, cysteine and phenylalanine included. Of all the DNA, just the CDR3 is kept, 36 bases in frame from base 1. The junction shows trimming of 4 bases on V and 7 bases on J, and the gene matches do not reach 0 bases of it. Broad study findings and their caveats: In the authors' view, the approach was unsuitable for unbiased detection of gliadin-specific T cells, since gliadin-specific T cells are scarce and rarely shared between patients. Compared with controls, active coeliac intraepithelial and lamina propria samples had TRB and TRG repertoires of lower clonality, which suggests that diverse T cells were recruited. TRB repertoires were found to be largely private, with most amino acid sequences unique to one sample, and no significant difference in V-gene usage was found between disease groups. Separating intraepithelial cells from lamina propria cells did not give high-purity fractions, so cross-contamination between the two compartments may have occurred. Published gliadin-specific TRB sequences were found in about 50% of the 18 coeliac lamina propria samples but in only 1 of 6 controls.

Cells were frozen in aliquots of around 500,000 in DMSO/FBS in liquid nitrogen, and a single aliquot from each fraction was used for sequencing. All 30 patients in the study underwent endoscopy and small intestinal biopsy. Once intraepithelial cells had been isolated, the leftover biopsy tissue was digested with collagenase to release lamina propria cells. The Qiagen DNeasy blood extraction kit was used to extract genomic DNA from the frozen unsorted cell fractions. Preparation of the library involved the immunoSEQ multiplex PCR assay. In a multiplexed PCR, the TR loci were amplified; reverse primers were designed against J gene segments, whereas forward primers were designed against V gene segments. The Illumina HiSeq System was used to sequence the amplified CDR3 regions. Regarding the original processing steps: Closely related reads were merged by a nearest-neighbour algorithm to remove PCR and sequencing errors and to collapse the data into unique sequences. Repertoires were summarised by clonality and by T cell density, defined as TR molecules per amount of genomic DNA input. CDR3 amino acid sequences present in at least 80% of unsorted samples were defined as public TRs, and these public TRs were then tested for differential abundance between coeliac and control samples. Every lamina propria sample was checked against a list of some 220 published gliadin-specific TRB sequences. Kruskal-Wallis tests followed by Dunn post-tests were used to test for differences in clonality and density between disease groups. TCRdb provides this immuneACCESS table in a form limited to in-frame rearrangements. Some clones are lacking; in checked studies, under half of them reflect an unresolved V gene, and why the rest are absent is not known. That table gives V, J and clone size, and the DNA gave D and trimming. The sample table records 6,000 to 7,000 clones; around 68% of these occur just once. The ten largest clones represent roughly a fifth of the sample.

The sequence was obtained from a man in his 60s with celiac disease on a gluten-free diet. The V and J genes are TRBV29-1 and TRBJ1-5, and 11 bases in between align with TRBD1. The sample comprised lymphocytes from the gut lamina propria. The cell subset or site label corresponds to: lamina propria cell (LPC) fraction of small intestinal biopsy. DNA sequence: TGCAGCGTTGGGACAGGGGGCCAGCCCCAGCATTTT. Its coded protein is CSVGTGGQPQHF.